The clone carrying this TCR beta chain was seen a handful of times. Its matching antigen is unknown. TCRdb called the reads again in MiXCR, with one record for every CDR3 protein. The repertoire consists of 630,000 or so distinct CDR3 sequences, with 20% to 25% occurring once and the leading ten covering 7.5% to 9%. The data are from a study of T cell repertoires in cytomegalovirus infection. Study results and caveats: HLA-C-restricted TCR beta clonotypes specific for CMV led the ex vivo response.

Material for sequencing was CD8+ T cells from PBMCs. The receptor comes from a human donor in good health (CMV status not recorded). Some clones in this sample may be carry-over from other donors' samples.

The CDR3 DNA sequence: TGTGCCAGCAAAAGGACGGGTCAAGAGACCCAGTACTTC. It is translated as CASKRTGQETQYF. This sequence joins TRBV5-5 and TRBJ2-5; D gene uncertain. Germline V gene sequence: CDR1 SGHKS, CDR2 YYEKEE (reference sequence). V lost 6 bases to trimming and J lost 2 bases, with 11 bases between them. This CDR3 contains 13 residues.